The sequence of this T cell receptor beta chain was determined in a study of T-cell reconstitution after alpha-beta-depleted transplantation in children. This clonotype showed up just a few times. Germline CDR1 and CDR2: DFQATT and SNEGSKA (reference sequence). The CDR3 runs to 14 residues. V gave up 0 bases and J gave up 1 base, with 6 bases separating them. A TCRbeta library incorporating unique molecular identifiers was prepared. TCRdb used MiXCR to reprocess the PCR reads, holding one entry per CDR3 protein. Among about 540,000 distinct CDR3 sequences, 18% were seen once, and the ten largest hold less than 4%.

This TCR was recovered from a human donor who donated a stem cell graft to a child with acute lymphoblastic leukemia. Material: PBMCs from the stem cell graft donor, obtained from the stem cell graft. This chain joins TRBV20-1 and TRBJ1-4, with D possibly TRBD1 on 5 matching bases. CDR3 sequence reads: CSARDQGTNEKLFF. CDR3 DNA sequence: TGCAGTGCTAGAGATCAGGGAACTAATGAAAAACTGTTTTTT.